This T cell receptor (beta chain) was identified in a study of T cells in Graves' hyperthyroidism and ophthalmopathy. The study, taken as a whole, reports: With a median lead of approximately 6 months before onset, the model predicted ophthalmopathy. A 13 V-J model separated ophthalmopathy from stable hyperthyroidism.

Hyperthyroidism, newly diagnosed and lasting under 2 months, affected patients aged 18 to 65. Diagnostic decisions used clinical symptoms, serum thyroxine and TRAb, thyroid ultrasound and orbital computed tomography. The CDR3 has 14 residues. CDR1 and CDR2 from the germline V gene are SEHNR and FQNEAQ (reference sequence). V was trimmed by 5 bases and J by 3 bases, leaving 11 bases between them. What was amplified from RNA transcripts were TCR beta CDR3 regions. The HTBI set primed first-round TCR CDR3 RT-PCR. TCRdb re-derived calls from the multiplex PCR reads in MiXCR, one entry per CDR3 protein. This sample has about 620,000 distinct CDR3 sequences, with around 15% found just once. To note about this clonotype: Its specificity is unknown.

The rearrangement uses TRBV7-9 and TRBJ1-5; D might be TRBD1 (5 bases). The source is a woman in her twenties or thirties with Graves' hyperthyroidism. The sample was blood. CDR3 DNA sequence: TGTGCCAGCAGCCCCGACAGTACCAATCAGCCCCAGCATTTT. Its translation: CASSPDSTNQPQHF. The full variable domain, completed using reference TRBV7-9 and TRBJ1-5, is DTGVSQNPRHKITKRGQNVTFRCDPISEHNRLYWYRQTLGQGPEFLTYFQNEAQLEKSRLLSDRFSAERPKGSFSTLEIQRTEQGDSAMYLCASSPDSTNQPQHFGDGTRLSIL.